This is a list of T cell receptor beta chains from one sample in a study of blood T cells in healthy people across ages. Using its own MiXCR run on the 5' RACE reads, TCRdb lists one record per CDR3 protein. The sample yields about a million distinct CDR3 sequences, around 48% seen once. Specimen: blood. These receptors all stem from a man aged 30 to 39 in good health. Each CDR3 is given with its conserved first and last residue. A D gene is named only where the DNA matches it firmly. Only part of the rows carry a size: once, few, many, or a class if the clone is expanded.

>.|TRBJ2-3|TRBV29-1|TRBD2
TGCAGCGCCGCCCGGGCGGGGGGCACAGATACGCAGTATTTT
CSAARAGGTDTQYF
>.|TRBJ2-5|TRBV3-1|.
TGTGCCAGCAGTCGCAAACGGGGGGCCCCCTCAAGAGAGACCCAGTACTTC
CASSRKRGAPSRETQYF
>many|TRBJ2-1|TRBV5-1|.
TGCGCCAGCAGCTTGGGCCAATCCGATGGGAATGAGCAGTTCTTC
CASSLGQSDGNEQFF
>once|TRBJ2-5|TRBV4-2|.
TGTGCCAGCAGCCAAGTCGTCGGGGAGGAGACCCAGTACTTC
CASSQVVGEETQYF
>.|TRBJ1-2|TRBV5-1|.
TGCGCCAGCAACTTGGATACAGACAGTTCGATCTATGGCTACACCTTC
CASNLDTDSSIYGYTF
>.|TRBJ2-1|TRBV5-1|.
TGCGCCAGCAGCTTGGACCCCCAAGGTGAGCAGTTCTTC
CASSLDPQGEQFF
>few|TRBJ2-1|TRBV29-1|TRBD2
TGCAGCCTAAGCGGGGGGGCCGTCAATGAGCAGTTCTTC
CSLSGGAVNEQFF
>.|TRBJ2-5|TRBV24-1|.
TGTGCCACCGGGACCCAGCAAGAGACCCAGTACTTC
CATGTQQETQYF
>.|TRBJ1-2|TRBV27|TRBD1
TGTGCCAGCAGTTTTAACAGGGGGGTCTATGGCTACACCTTC
CASSFNRGVYGYTF
>few|TRBJ2-7|TRBV6-6|TRBD1
TGTGCCAGCAGTACGACAGGGGGCTGGTACGAGCAGTACTTC
CASSTTGGWYEQYF
>few|TRBJ1-6|TRBV27|TRBD1
TGTGCCAGCAGTTTCGGGACAGCTTCACCCCTCCACTTT
CASSFGTASPLHF
>.|TRBJ2-3|TRBV7-6|.
TGTGCCAGCAGCTACGGGACTTCTATGGGCAGACTCACAGATACGCAGTATTTT
CASSYGTSMGRLTDTQYF
>once|TRBJ1-5|TRBV4-1|.
TGCGCCAGCAGCCAAGAGATTCTGGCAGGTAAACAGCCCCAGCATTTT
CASSQEILAGKQPQHF
>once|TRBJ1-2|TRBV7-9|TRBD1
TGTGCCAGCAGCATCGAAACAGGGGGCGCAGATGGCTACACCTTC
CASSIETGGADGYTF
>.|TRBJ2-1|TRBV6-6|TRBD2
TGTGCCAGCAGTTACCCACGCAGCGGGGGGTCTTACAATGAGCAGTTCTTC
CASSYPRSGGSYNEQFF
>few|TRBJ1-2|TRBV6-5|.
TGTGCCAGCAGTTCTGACAGGCGGCATGGCTACACCTTC
CASSSDRRHGYTF
>.|TRBJ2-6|TRBV20-1|.
TGCAGTGCTAGTCCCAGTATATCTGGGGCCAACGTCCTGACTTTC
CSASPSISGANVLTF
>.|TRBJ2-1|TRBV5-4|TRBD2
TGTGCCAGCGGCAAGACTAGCGGGGGGGCCTTAGAGCAGTTCTTC
CASGKTSGGALEQFF
>.|TRBJ2-1|TRBV20-1|.
TGCAGTGGGTTGACGTCACCTAGCTCCTACAATGAGCAGTTCTTC
CSGLTSPSSYNEQFF
>.|TRBJ2-5|TRBV5-1|.
TGCGCCAGCAGCTTGGGACCCCAGCAAGAGACCCAGTACTTC
CASSLGPQQETQYF
>.|TRBJ1-2|TRBV7-9|.
TGTGCCAGCAGCTTAGATGGGGGATCATCTAACTATGGCTACACCTTC
CASSLDGGSSNYGYTF
>few|TRBJ2-5|TRBV15|.
TGTGCCACCAGCAGAGATAGAGGGGGGGAGACCCAGTACTTC
CATSRDRGGETQYF
>.|TRBJ2-7|TRBV7-9|.
TGTGCCAGCAGCCCCACTGGGAGCTCCTACAATGAGCAGTACTTC
CASSPTGSSYNEQYF
>few|TRBJ2-1|TRBV3-1|TRBD2
TGTGCCAGCAGCCAGGGGAGCGGGGGGGCCTATGAGCAGTTCTTC
CASSQGSGGAYEQFF
>.|TRBJ2-7|TRBV12-3/TRBV12-4|TRBD1
TGTGTCAGCACCAGAGACAGGGTAACCTACGAGCAGTACTTC
CVSTRDRVTYEQYF
>.|TRBJ2-3|TRBV20-1|.
TGCAGTGCTAGAGATGGCGCGGAATACACAGATACGCAGTATTTT
CSARDGAEYTDTQYF
>once|TRBJ1-1|TRBV19|.
TGTGCCAGTAGTAAAGGTCACGCGAGCACTGAAGCTTTCTTT
CASSKGHASTEAFF
>once|TRBJ2-7|TRBV18|TRBD1
TGTGCCAGCTCACCACCTTTCTTGGGACAGGGACAAAATGAGCAGTACTTC
CASSPPFLGQGQNEQYF
>few|TRBJ2-1|TRBV20-1|.
TGCAGTGCCCCGGGGGCAACCTACAATGAGCAGTTCTTC
CSAPGATYNEQFF
>once|TRBJ1-1|TRBV6-6|TRBD1
TGTGCCAGCAGTTACTGGGACAGGGGGATGAACACTGAAGCTTTCTTT
CASSYWDRGMNTEAFF
>.|TRBJ2-1|TRBV3-1|.
TGTGCCAACAGCCAAGATCTCGGATACAATGAGCAGTTCTTC
CANSQDLGYNEQFF
>.|TRBJ1-5|TRBV20-1|.
TGCAGTGCGGGCTACCCGGGTCAGCCCCAGCATTTT
CSAGYPGQPQHF
>.|TRBJ2-7|TRBV4-1|.
TGCGCCAGCAGCCAAGATAGTCCAGGGACCCGATACGAGCAGTACTTC
CASSQDSPGTRYEQYF
>.|TRBJ2-2|TRBV3-1|.
TGTGCCAGCAGCCAAGATTTAGGGGGACGGACCGGGGAGCTGTTTTTT
CASSQDLGGRTGELFF
>.|TRBJ2-2|TRBV10-3|.
TGTGCCATCAAGTCCAGGGGGAACACCGGGGAGCTGTTTTTT
CAIKSRGNTGELFF
>.|TRBJ1-1|TRBV6-5|.
TGTGCCAGCAGTCGCGGTTGGACAGTCGGTCTTGAAGCTTTCTTT
CASSRGWTVGLEAFF
>.|TRBJ2-7|TRBV28|.
TGTGCCACCGCGAGCTCCTACAATGAGCAGTACTTC
CATASSYNEQYF
>.|TRBJ1-1|TRBV6-2/TRBV6-3|.
TGTGCCAGCAGTGACGGCCAAGGGACTGAAGCTTTCTTT
CASSDGQGTEAFF
>.|TRBJ2-6|TRBV2|.
TGTGCGCGCTCGGACCCGATCCTAGGCTCTGGGGCCAACGTCCTGACTTTC
CARSDPILGSGANVLTF
>few|TRBJ1-5|TRBV4-2|.
TGTGCCAGCAGCCAAGATCGACTTGGTAGCAATCAGCCCCAGCATTTT
CASSQDRLGSNQPQHF
>.|TRBJ2-5|TRBV7-9|.
TGTGCCAGCCTCCGAGGTTGGGGAGAGACCCAGTACTTC
CASLRGWGETQYF
>once|TRBJ2-1|TRBV7-2|TRBD2
TGTGCCAGCAGCTTAGGGTCGCGGGGGGGTTCCTACAATGAGCAGTTCTTC
CASSLGSRGGSYNEQFF
>.|TRBJ2-5|TRBV20-1|TRBD1
TGCAGTGCCCTAAAATCGACAGGGGGGCTGAGTAAGCAGTACTTC
CSALKSTGGLSKQYF
>.|TRBJ1-4|TRBV7-9|TRBD1
TGTGCCAGCAGCTTCCGACAGGGGGCAGCCAATGAAAAACTGTTTTTT
CASSFRQGAANEKLFF
>many|TRBJ2-2|TRBV7-6|.
TGTGCCAGCAGCTTAGGGGAGGCCGGGGAGCTGTTTTTT
CASSLGEAGELFF
>few|TRBJ2-3|TRBV25-1|.
TGTGCCAGCAGTGACACTGGGCGGGGTTACACAGATACGCAGTATTTT
CASSDTGRGYTDTQYF
>.|TRBJ1-6|TRBV5-1|TRBD1
TGCGCCAGCGCGTGGGACAGCCTAGGAAATTCACCCCTCCACTTT
CASAWDSLGNSPLHF
>.|TRBJ1-1|TRBV29-1|.
TGCAGCGTTTCCAGTAGGTTAGGTACTGAAGCTTTCTTT
CSVSSRLGTEAFF
>few|TRBJ1-5|TRBV5-6|TRBD1
TGTGCCAGCAGCCGCGGACAGGGGGTCAATCAGCCCCAGCATTTT
CASSRGQGVNQPQHF
>.|TRBJ1-5|TRBV25-1|.
TGTGCCAGCAGTGAATTTAATAGGGATCAGCCCCAGCATTTT
CASSEFNRDQPQHF
>.|TRBJ2-7|TRBV27|.
TGTGCCAGCAGCCTCCTGCCAGGGGCCGAGCAGTACTTC
CASSLLPGAEQYF
>.|TRBJ2-3|TRBV6-2/TRBV6-3|.
TGTGCCAGCAATGGGGTAGCACCAGATACGCAGTATTTT
CASNGVAPDTQYF
>.|TRBJ1-1|TRBV18|.
TGTGCCAGCTCACCGGCCGACAGAGGCCAGGTTGAAGCTTTCTTT
CASSPADRGQVEAFF